The 2 T cell receptor beta chains below were found in one sample sequenced in a study of OX40 agonist ivuxolimab in advanced cancers. The protocol was immunoSEQ multiplex PCR, while the TCRdb copy is restricted to in-frame clones and leaves out a portion. Of tens of thousands of clones listed, 88% were seen once; the top ten hold approximately 5.4%. The sequencing used CD4+ or CD8+ T cells sorted from blood, collected in a trial of the OX40 agonist ivuxolimab. The receptors were sampled from an adult with an advanced solid tumor such as melanoma, head and neck, liver or kidney cancer.

The V and J genes are TRBV7-8 and TRBJ2-7; 8 bases agree with TRBD1. Germline V gene sequence: CDR1 SGHVS, CDR2 FQNEAQ. Trimming cost V 2 bases and J 7 bases; bases outside gene matches: 10. CDR3 length equals 15 residues. DNA for the CDR3: TGTGCCAGCAGCTTAACCCCCCAGGGGGCGCGGGAGCAGTACTTC. Residues: CASSLTPQGAREQYF.

The chain carries TRBV5-5 and TRBJ2-2, with TRBD1 matching 11 bases. CDR1 and CDR2 (germline): SGHKS, YYEKEE (reference sequence). The CDR3 loop spans 15 amino acids. J lost 3 bases, V lost 6 bases, and 4 bases had no gene match. The chain's CDR3 is CASTMGQGDTGELFF. The CDR3 DNA follows: TGTGCCAGCACCATGGGACAGGGGGACACCGGGGAGCTGTTTTTT.